This record looks at one T cell receptor (beta chain) sequence and its context. Its antigen is unknown. The data were obtained in a study of T cell repertoires in cytomegalovirus infection. Looking at the study overall: An indication of both CMV infection and matching HLA type came from public TCR beta signatures.

The CDR3 covers 15 residues. J gave up 1 base and V 4 bases, and 5 bases lay outside the gene matches. Germline V gives CDR1 SGHRS, CDR2 YFSETQ. TCRdb ran MiXCR on the reads and lists one entry per CDR3 protein. The sample includes more than 150,000 distinct CDR3 sequences, approximately 19% of them seen just once. General study results and limits: Across the ex vivo response, the dominant clonotypes were HLA-C-restricted CMV-specific TCR beta clonotypes. Carriers of CMV and the relevant HLA type were discriminated by public TCR beta frequency.

This clonotype originated in a human donor in good health (CMV status not recorded). Some clones in this sample may be carry-over from other donors' samples. V gene TRBV5-1 combines with J gene TRBJ2-7; 10 nucleotides agree with TRBD2. Sequenced material: PBMCs. The chain's CDR3 is CASSLSLAGSYEQYF. CDR3 DNA sequence: TGCGCCAGCAGCCTCTCACTAGCGGGGTCCTACGAGCAGTACTTC.